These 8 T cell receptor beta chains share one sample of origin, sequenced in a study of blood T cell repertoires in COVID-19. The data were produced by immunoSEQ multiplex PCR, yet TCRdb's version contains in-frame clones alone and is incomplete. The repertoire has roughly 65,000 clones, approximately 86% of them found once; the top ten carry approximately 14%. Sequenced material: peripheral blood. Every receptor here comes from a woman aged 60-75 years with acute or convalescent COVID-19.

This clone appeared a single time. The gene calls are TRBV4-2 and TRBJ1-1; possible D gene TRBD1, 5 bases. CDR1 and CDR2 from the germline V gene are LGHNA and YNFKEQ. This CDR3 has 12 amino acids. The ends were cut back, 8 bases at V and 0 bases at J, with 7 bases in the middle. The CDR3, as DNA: TGTGCCAGCGGGGCCATGAACACTGAAGCTTTCTTT. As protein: CASGAMNTEAFF.

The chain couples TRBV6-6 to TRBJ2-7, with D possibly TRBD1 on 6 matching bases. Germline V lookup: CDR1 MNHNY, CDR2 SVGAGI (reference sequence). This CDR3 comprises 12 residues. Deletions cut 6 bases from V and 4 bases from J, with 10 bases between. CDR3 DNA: TGTGCCAGCAGCCAGGACAGATACGAGCAGTACTTC. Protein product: CASSQDRYEQYF.

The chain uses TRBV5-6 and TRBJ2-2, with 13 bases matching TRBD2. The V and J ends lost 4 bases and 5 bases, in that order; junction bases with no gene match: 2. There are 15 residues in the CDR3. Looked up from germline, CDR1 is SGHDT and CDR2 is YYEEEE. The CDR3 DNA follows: TGTGCCAGCAGCATGACTAGCGGGGGGACCGGGGAGCTGTTTTTT. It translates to CASSMTSGGTGELFF.

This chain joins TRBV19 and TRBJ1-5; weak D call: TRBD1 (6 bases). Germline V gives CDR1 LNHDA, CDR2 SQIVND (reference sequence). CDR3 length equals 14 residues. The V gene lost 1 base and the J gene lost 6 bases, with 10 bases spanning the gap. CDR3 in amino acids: CASSIGGGGQPQHF. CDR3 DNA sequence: TGTGCCAGTAGTATAGGCGGGGGCGGTCAGCCCCAGCATTTT.

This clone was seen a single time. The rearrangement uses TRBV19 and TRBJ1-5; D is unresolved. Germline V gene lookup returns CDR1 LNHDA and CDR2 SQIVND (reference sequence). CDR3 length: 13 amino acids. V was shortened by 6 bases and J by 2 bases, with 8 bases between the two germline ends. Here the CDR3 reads CASRLRGNQPQHF. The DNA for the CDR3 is TGTGCCAGTAGACTACGTGGCAATCAGCCCCAGCATTTT.

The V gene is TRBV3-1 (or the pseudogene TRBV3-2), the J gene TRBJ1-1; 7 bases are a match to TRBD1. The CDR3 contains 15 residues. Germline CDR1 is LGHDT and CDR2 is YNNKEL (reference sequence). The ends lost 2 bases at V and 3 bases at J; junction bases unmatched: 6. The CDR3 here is CASSQSFRGDTEAFF. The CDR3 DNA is TGTGCCAGCAGCCAATCTTTCAGGGGGGACACTGAAGCTTTCTTT.

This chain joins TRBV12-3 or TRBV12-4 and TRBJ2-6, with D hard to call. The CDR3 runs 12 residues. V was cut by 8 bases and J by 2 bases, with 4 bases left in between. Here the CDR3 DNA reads TGTGCCAGCTTAGCTGGGGCCAACGTCCTGACTTTC. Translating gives CASLAGANVLTF.

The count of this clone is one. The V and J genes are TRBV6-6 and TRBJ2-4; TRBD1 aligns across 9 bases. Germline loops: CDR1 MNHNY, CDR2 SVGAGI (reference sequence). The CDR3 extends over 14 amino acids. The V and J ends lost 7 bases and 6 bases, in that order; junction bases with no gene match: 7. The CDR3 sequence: CASMAGQGRNIQYF. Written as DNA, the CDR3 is TGTGCCAGCATGGCGGGACAGGGTCGAAACATTCAGTACTTC.